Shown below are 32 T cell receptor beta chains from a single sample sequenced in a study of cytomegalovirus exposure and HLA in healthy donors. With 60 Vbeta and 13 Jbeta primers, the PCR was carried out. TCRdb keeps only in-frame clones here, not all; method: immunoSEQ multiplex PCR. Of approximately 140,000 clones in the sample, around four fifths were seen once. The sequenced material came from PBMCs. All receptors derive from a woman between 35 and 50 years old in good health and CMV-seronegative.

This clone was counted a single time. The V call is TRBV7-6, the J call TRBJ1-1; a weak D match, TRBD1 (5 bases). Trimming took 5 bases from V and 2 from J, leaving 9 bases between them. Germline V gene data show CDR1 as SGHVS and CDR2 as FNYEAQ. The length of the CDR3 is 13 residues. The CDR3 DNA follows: TGTGCCAGCAGCCGACAGAGTAACACTGAAGCTTTCTTT. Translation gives CASSRQSNTEAFF. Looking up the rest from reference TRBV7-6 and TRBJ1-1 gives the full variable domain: GAGVSQSPRYKVTKRGQDVALRCDPISGHVSLYWYRQALGQGPEFLTYFNYEAQQDKSGLPNDRFSAERPEGSISTLTIQRTEQRDSAMYRCASSRQSNTEAFFGQGTRLTVV.

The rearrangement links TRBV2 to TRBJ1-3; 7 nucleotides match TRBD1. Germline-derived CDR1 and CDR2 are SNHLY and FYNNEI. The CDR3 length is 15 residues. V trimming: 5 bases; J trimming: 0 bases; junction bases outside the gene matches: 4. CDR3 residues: CASSSTGISGNTIYF. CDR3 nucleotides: TGTGCCAGCAGTTCGACAGGGATCTCTGGAAACACCATATATTTT.

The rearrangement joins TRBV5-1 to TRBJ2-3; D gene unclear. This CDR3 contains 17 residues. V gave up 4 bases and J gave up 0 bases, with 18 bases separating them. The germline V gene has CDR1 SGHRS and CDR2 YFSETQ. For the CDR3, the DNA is TGCGCCAGCAGCCAAAATGGGCTGGGTTGGAGCACAGATACGCAGTATTTT. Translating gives CASSQNGLGWSTDTQYF. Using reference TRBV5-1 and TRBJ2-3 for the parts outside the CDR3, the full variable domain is KAGVTQTPRYLIKTRGQQVTLSCSPISGHRSVSWYQQTPGQGLQFLFEYFSETQRNKGNFPGRFSGRQFSNSRSEMNVSTLELGDSALYLCASSQNGLGWSTDTQYFGPGTRLTVL.

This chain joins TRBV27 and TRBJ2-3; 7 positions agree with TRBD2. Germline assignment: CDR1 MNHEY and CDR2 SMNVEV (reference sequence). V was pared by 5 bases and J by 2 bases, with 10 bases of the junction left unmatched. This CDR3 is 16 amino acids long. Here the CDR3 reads CASSPRLGRVTDTQYF. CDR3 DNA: TGTGCCAGCAGTCCAAGACTAGGGAGGGTCACAGATACGCAGTATTTT.

CDR3 sequence (DNA): TGCGCCAGCAGCTTGTACGGGAGGGGTCGGGAGACCCAGTACTTC. The encoded protein is CASSLYGRGRETQYF. This chain connects TRBV5-1 to TRBJ2-5, with 8 bases fitting TRBD2. The length of the CDR3 is 15 residues. From germline, CDR1 is SGHRS and CDR2 YFSETQ. V lost 1 base and J lost 5; bases outside the gene matches: 7. The variable domain in full, completed from reference TRBV5-1 and TRBJ2-5, reads KAGVTQTPRYLIKTRGQQVTLSCSPISGHRSVSWYQQTPGQGLQFLFEYFSETQRNKGNFPGRFSGRQFSNSRSEMNVSTLELGDSALYLCASSLYGRGRETQYFGPGTRLLVL.

The CDR3 is CASSTIQGGVEAFF. In DNA, the CDR3 is TGTGCCAGCAGCACAATACAGGGGGGTGTTGAAGCTTTCTTT. V is TRBV4-2 and J is TRBJ1-1; 8 positions agree with TRBD1. J was trimmed by 7 bases and V by 5 bases; bases with no gene match: 9. Germline V CDR1 and CDR2: LGHNA, YNFKEQ. The CDR3 runs to 14 residues.

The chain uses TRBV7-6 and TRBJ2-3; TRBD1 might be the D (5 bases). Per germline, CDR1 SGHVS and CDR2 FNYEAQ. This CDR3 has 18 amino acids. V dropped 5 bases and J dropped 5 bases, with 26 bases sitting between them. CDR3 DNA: TGTGCCAGCAGCGCGTTTAGGGGTATATCGGAAACTGGAGATACGCAGTATTTT. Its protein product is CASSAFRGISETGDTQYF.

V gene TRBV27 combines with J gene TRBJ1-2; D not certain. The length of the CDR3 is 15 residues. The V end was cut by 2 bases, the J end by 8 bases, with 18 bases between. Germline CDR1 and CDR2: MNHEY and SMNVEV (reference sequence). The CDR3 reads CASSLRLEAISGYTF. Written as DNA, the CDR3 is TGTGCCAGCAGTTTAAGATTAGAGGCGATTTCGGGCTACACCTTC.

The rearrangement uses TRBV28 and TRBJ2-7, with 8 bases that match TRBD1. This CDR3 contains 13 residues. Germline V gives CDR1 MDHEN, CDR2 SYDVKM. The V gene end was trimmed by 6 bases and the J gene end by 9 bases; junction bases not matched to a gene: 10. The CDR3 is CASRPGTGLGQYF. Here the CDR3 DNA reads TGTGCCAGCAGGCCGGGGACAGGCCTAGGGCAGTACTTC.

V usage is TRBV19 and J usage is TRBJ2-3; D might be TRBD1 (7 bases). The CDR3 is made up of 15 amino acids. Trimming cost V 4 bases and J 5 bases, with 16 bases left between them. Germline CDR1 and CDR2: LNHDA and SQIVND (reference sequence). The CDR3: CASSTSGTAGDTQYF. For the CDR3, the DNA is TGTGCCAGTAGTACTTCCGGGACAGCGGGAGATACGCAGTATTTT.

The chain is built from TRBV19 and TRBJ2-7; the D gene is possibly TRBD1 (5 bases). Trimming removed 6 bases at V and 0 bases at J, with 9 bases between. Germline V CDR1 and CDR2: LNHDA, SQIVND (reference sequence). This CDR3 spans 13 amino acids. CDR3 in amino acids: CASRQENSYEQYF. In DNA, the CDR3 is TGTGCCAGTAGACAGGAGAACTCCTACGAGCAGTACTTC.

For the CDR3, the DNA is TGTGCCAGCAGCTTTGGACTAGCGGGAGGGCCCGGGGAGCTGTTTTTT. Protein product: CASSFGLAGGPGELFF. The gene calls are TRBV5-6 and TRBJ2-2, with TRBD2 matching over 15 bases. Germline CDR1 reads SGHDT; CDR2 reads YYEEEE. V trimming: 2 bases; J trimming: 6 bases; junction bases outside the gene matches: 2. The CDR3 spans 16 residues.

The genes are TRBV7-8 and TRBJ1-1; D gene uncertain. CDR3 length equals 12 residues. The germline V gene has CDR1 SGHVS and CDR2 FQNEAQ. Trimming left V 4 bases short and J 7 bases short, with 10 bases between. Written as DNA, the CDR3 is TGTGCCAGCAGCTACGGGTGGAATGAAGCTTTCTTT. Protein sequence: CASSYGWNEAFF. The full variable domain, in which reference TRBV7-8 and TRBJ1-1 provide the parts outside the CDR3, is GAGVSQSPRYKVAKRGQDVALRCDPISGHVSLFWYQQALGQGPEFLTYFQNEAQLDKSGLPSDRFFAERPEGSVSTLKIQRTQQEDSAVYLCASSYGWNEAFFGQGTRLTVV.

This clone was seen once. This chain's CDR3 is CASSPNPRGGNTIYF. The CDR3, as DNA: TGTGCCAGCTCACCAAACCCCAGGGGTGGAAACACCATATATTTT. The chain uses TRBV18 and TRBJ1-3; tentatively, D is TRBD1 (6 bases). Germline CDR1 KGHSH, CDR2 LQKENI. Trimming shortened V by 2 bases and J by 3 bases, and 11 bases separated the two germline ends. The CDR3 loop spans 15 amino acids.

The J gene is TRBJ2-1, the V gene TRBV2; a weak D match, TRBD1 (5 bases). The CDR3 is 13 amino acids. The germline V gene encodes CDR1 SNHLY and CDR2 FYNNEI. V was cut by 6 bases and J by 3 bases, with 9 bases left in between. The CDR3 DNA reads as TGTGCCAGCAGCCAGGGAATCTACAATGAGCAGTTCTTC. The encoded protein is CASSQGIYNEQFF.

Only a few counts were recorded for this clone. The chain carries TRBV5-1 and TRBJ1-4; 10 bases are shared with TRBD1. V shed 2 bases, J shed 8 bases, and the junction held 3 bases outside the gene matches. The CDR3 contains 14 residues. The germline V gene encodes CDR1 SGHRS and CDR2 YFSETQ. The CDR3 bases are TGCGCCAGCAGCTTCGGACAGGGGGGAGAAAAACTGTTTTTT. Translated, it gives CASSFGQGGEKLFF.

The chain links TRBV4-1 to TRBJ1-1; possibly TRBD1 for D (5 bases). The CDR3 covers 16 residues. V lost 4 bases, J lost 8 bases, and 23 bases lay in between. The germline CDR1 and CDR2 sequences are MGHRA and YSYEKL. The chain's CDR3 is CASSRGVDRFGIEAFF. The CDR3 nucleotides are TGCGCCAGCAGCCGAGGAGTAGACAGATTTGGTATAGAAGCTTTCTTT.

CDR3 DNA sequence: TGTGCCAGCAGTTTAGGCCTACCAGGGAGCACAGATACGCAGTATTTT. Protein sequence: CASSLGLPGSTDTQYF. The chain recombines TRBV27 with TRBJ2-3; the D gene is possibly TRBD1 (5 bases). The CDR3 has 16 residues. Trimming shortened V by 2 bases and J by 0 bases, and 12 bases separated the two germline ends. CDR1 MNHEY and CDR2 SMNVEV come from the germline V gene (reference sequence).

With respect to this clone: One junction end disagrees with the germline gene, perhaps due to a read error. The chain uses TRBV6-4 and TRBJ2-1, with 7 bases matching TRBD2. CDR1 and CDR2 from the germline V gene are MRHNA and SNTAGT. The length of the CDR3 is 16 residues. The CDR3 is CASSDSPILADNGQFF. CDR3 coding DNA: TGTGCCAGCAGTGACTCTCCCATTCTAGCGGACAATGGGCAGTTCTTC.

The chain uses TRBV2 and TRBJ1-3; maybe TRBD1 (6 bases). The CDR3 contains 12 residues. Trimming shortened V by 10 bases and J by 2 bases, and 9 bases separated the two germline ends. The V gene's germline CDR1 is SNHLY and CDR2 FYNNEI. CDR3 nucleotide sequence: TGTGCCACCCAGGGGACTGGAAACACCATATATTTT. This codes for CATQGTGNTIYF.

CDR3 amino acids: CASRAGGSEQYF. The CDR3 DNA sequence: TGTGCCAGCAGGGCGGGGGGCAGCGAGCAGTACTTC. The chain joins TRBV6-5 to TRBJ2-7, with 8 nucleotides matching TRBD2. The J segment lost 6 bases and the V segment lost 6 bases, leaving 4 bases of the junction unmatched. This CDR3 has 12 amino acids. Germline CDR1 MNHEY, CDR2 SVGAGI.

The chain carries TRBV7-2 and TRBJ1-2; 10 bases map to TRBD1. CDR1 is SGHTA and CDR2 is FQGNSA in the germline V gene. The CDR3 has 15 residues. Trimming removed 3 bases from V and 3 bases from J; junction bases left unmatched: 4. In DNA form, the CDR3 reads TGTGCCAGCAGCTTCCCCGACAGGGGGCACTATGGCTACACCTTC. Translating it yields CASSFPDRGHYGYTF.

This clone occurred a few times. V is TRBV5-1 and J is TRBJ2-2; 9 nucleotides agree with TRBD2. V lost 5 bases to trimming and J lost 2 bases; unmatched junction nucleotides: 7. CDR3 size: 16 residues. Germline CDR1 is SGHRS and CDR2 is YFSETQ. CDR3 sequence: CASRRILAGNTGELFF. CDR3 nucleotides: TGCGCCAGCAGAAGGATACTAGCGGGTAACACCGGGGAGCTGTTTTTT.

DNA for the CDR3: TGTGCCAGCAGTTACTCGACAGGGGATCGGAATGGCTACACCTTC. Amino acid sequence: CASSYSTGDRNGYTF. V gene TRBV6-5 combines with J gene TRBJ1-2; 8 bases are a match to TRBD1. From germline, CDR1 is MNHEY and CDR2 SVGAGI. The CDR3 is 15 amino acids. V was clipped by 0 bases and J by 6 bases; unmatched bases: 6.

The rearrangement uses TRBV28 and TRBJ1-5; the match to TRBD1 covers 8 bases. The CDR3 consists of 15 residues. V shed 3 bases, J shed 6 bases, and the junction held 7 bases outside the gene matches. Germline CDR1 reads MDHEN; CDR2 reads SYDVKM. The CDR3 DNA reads TGTGCCAGCAGTTTGTCCAGGGGGCGTCTTCAGCCCCAGCATTTT. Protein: CASSLSRGRLQPQHF.

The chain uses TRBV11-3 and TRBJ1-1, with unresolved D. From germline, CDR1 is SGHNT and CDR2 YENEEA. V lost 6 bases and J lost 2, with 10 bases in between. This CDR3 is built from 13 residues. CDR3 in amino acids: CASSQQPNTEAFF. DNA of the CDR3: TGTGCCAGCAGTCAACAGCCAAACACTGAAGCTTTCTTT.

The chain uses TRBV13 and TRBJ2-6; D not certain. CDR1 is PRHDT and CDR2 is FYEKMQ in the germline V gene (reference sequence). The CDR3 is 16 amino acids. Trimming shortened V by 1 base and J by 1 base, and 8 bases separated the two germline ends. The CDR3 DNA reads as TGTGCCAGCAGCTTAGCCCTCTCTTCTGGGGCCAACGTCCTGACTTTC. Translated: CASSLALSSGANVLTF. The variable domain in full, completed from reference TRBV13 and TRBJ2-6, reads AAGVIQSPRHLIKEKRETATLKCYPIPRHDTVYWYQQGPGQDPQFLISFYEKMQSDKGSIPDRFSAQQFSDYHSELNMSSLELGDSALYFCASSLALSSGANVLTFGAGSRLTVL.

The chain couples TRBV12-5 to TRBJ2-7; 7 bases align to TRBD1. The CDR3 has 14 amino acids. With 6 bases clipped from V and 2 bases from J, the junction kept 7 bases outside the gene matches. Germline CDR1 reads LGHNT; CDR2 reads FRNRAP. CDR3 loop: CASGPDRVPYEQYF. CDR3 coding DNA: TGTGCTAGTGGGCCAGACAGGGTCCCCTACGAGCAGTACTTC.

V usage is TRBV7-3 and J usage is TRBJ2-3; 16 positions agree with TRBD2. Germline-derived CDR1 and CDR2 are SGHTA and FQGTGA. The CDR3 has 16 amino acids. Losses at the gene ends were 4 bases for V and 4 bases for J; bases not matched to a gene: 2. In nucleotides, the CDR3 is TGTGCCAGCAGCTCGGGACTAGCGGGAGGGGCAGATACGCAGTATTTT. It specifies CASSSGLAGGADTQYF.

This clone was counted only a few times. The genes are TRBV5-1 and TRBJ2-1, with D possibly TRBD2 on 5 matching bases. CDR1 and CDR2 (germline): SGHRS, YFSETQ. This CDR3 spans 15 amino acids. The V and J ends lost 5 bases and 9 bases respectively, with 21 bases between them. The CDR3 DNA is TGCGCCAGCAGACCTGTGGACTCATTCTTCAGTGAGCAGTTCTTC. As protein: CASRPVDSFFSEQFF.

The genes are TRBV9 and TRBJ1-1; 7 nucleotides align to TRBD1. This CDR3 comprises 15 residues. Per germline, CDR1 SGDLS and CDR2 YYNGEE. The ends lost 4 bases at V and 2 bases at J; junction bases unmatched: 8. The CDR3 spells CASSRRDSFNTEAFF. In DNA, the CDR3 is TGTGCCAGCAGCCGTAGGGACAGTTTCAACACTGAAGCTTTCTTT.

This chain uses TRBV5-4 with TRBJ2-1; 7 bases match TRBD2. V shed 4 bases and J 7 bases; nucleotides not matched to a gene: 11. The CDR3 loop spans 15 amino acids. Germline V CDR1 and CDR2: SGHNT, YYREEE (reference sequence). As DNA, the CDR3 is TGTGCCAGCAGCCGGACTAGTTCGGCTAGTAATGAGCAGTTCTTC. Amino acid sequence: CASSRTSSASNEQFF.